The source of this TCR beta chain is a study of T cells in Graves' hyperthyroidism and ophthalmopathy. This clonotype came up many times. What it recognizes is unknown. It was RNA transcripts that yielded the amplified TCR beta CDR3 regions. RT-PCR in the first round (using the HTBI primer set) targeted the TCR CDR3. In TCRdb, the multiplex PCR reads were re-called with MiXCR into one record per CDR3 protein. The repertoire holds more than 500,000 distinct CDR3 sequences, with over 12% as singletons. Patients affected by ophthalmopathy presented a Clinical Activity Score of at least 3, a NOSPECS grade of at least 4, and disease duration below 3 months. V lost 6 bases, J lost 0 bases, and 9 bases lay in between. The CDR3 spans 15 residues. Germline V gene lookup returns CDR1 SGHTA and CDR2 FQGTGA. Study observations and caveats: In simple terms, a model built on 13 V-J features told ophthalmopathy apart from stable hyperthyroidism. Among thyroid clonotypes expanded above 0.001, most also appeared in blood.

This chain connects TRBV7-3 to TRBJ2-6, with D hard to call. Specimen: blood. The TCR sequence derives from a woman aged 40 to 49 with Graves' ophthalmopathy. CDR3 sequence: CASRFDNSGANVLTF. The CDR3 coding sequence is TGTGCCAGCAGATTCGACAACTCTGGGGCCAACGTCCTGACTTTC.